This TCR beta chain was recorded in a study of identifying expanded T cells in peripheral blood. No infections or other immune events were documented during collection. Clones were sequenced by immunoSEQ multiplex PCR, and TCRdb holds only the in-frame ones, with some missing. Here the sample spans 84,000 or so clones, about 91% being singletons. On this clone: Its antigen is as yet unknown.

J gave up 6 bases and V 2 bases, and 6 bases lay outside the gene matches. This CDR3 is 15 amino acids long. Germline CDR1 MGHRA, CDR2 YSYEKL. General study points: Clone count variance between approximately two-week samples rose with total template count. Around 1.2 clones differed between technical replicates, versus about 17 and 20 over time.

The material sequenced was blood. This TCR came from a person aged 18 to 75 in good health. This sequence joins TRBV4-1 and TRBJ1-5; TRBD1 aligns across 8 bases. CDR3 nucleotide sequence: TGCGCCAGCAGCCAACCTGGGACAGGTATTCAGCCCCAGCATTTT. Translated: CASSQPGTGIQPQHF.